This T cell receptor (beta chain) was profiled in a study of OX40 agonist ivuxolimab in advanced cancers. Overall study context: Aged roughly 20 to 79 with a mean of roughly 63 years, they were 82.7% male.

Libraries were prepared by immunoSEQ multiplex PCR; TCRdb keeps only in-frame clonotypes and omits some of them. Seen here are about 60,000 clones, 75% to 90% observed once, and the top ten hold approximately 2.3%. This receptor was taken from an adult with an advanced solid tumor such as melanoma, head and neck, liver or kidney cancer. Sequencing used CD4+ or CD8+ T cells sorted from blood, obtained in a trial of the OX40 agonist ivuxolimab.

Here the CDR3 reads CASVPGSGVNTEAFF. CDR3 coding DNA: TGTGCCAGCGTTCCGGGTTCCGGGGTTAACACTGAAGCTTTCTTT. The J gene is TRBJ1-1, the V gene TRBV6-6; D is uncertain. Germline CDR1 reads MNHNY; CDR2 reads SVGAGI (reference sequence). The CDR3 sequence is 15 residues long. Trimming shortened V by 8 bases and J by 2 bases, and 18 bases separated the two germline ends.